This T cell receptor (beta chain) emerged from a study of blood T cell repertoires in COVID-19. Study overall: From the United States, Italy and Spain came samples of acute and convalescent COVID-19. Sample material is recorded as cDNA or gDNA derived from T cells, B-cell-depleted T cells, or PBMCs.

The V end was cut by 2 bases, the J end by 7 bases, with 14 bases between. Germline V lookup: CDR1 SGHNT, CDR2 YENEEA. The CDR3 sequence is 15 residues long. TCRdb keeps only in-frame clones here, not all; method: immunoSEQ multiplex PCR. The sample holds 90,000 to 100,000 clones, approximately 86% seen once. The chain employs TRBV11-3 and TRBJ2-2; D gene uncertain. This clonotype was obtained from a man aged 50-60 years with acute or convalescent COVID-19. Sequencing was done on a sample of peripheral blood. CDR3 bases: TGTGCCAGCAGCTTAACAGTGGCTGGTGTCGGGGAGCTGTTTTTT. This encodes CASSLTVAGVGELFF. Using reference TRBV11-3 and TRBJ2-2 for the parts outside the CDR3, the full variable domain is EAGVVQSPRYKIIEKKQPVAFWCNPISGHNTLYWYLQNLGQGPELLIRYENEEAVDDSQLPKDRFSAERLKGVDSTLKIQPAELGDSAVYLCASSLTVAGVGELFFGEGSRLTVL.